The 21 T cell receptor beta chains below come from one sample, sequenced in a study of blood T cell repertoires in COVID-19 (TCRdb year 2020). Receptor libraries were prepared by the immunoSEQ multiplex PCR assay. Not all clones reach the TCRdb copy of this immuneACCESS table, which keeps in-frame sequences only. Checked studies attribute under half of the gap to unresolved V genes and leave the rest unexplained. This sample has 150,000 to 250,000 clones in its table, and 65% to 85% of those were observed once. The ten biggest clones cover around 7% of the sample. The sequenced material came from PBMCs or T cells enriched from blood (not recorded which). All receptors come from a man in his forties who had recovered from COVID-19.

The chain combines TRBV5-6 with TRBJ1-5, with D possibly TRBD1 on 6 matching bases. The CDR3 has 15 residues. Per the germline V gene, CDR1 is SGHDT and CDR2 is YYEEEE. The V and J ends lost 3 bases and 9 bases respectively, with 19 bases between them. DNA of the CDR3: TGTGCCAGCAGCTCGTACAGGGCCCCAAGTGGGCCCCAGCATTTT. Amino acid sequence: CASSSYRAPSGPQHF.

This chain connects TRBV13 to TRBJ1-1, with 7 nucleotides matching TRBD1. The CDR3 totals 18 residues. With 5 bases clipped from V and 0 bases from J, the junction kept 15 bases outside the gene matches. Per the germline V gene, CDR1 is PRHDT and CDR2 is FYEKMQ (reference sequence). The CDR3 DNA is TGTGCCAGCAGCCGCATTAGGTGGGACAGCAACATGAACACTGAAGCTTTCTTT. Protein product: CASSRIRWDSNMNTEAFF. Using reference TRBV13 and TRBJ1-1 for the parts outside the CDR3, the full variable domain is AAGVIQSPRHLIKEKRETATLKCYPIPRHDTVYWYQQGPGQDPQFLISFYEKMQSDKGSIPDRFSAQQFSDYHSELNMSSLELGDSALYFCASSRIRWDSNMNTEAFFGQGTRLTVV.

The chain joins TRBV4-3 to TRBJ1-5; 7 positions agree with TRBD1. This CDR3 region has 20 residues. Germline loops: CDR1 LGHNA, CDR2 YSLEER. The V gene end was trimmed by 4 bases and the J gene end by 0 bases; junction bases not matched to a gene: 18. CDR3 nucleotide sequence: TGCGCCAGCAGCCGGAACCAACACCAGTCGGACAGGAGTAGCAATCAGCCCCAGCATTTT. Its protein product is CASSRNQHQSDRSSNQPQHF.

This rearrangement joins TRBV4-3 to TRBJ2-7; possibly TRBD1 for D (7 bases). V gave up 4 bases and J gave up 3 bases, with 13 bases separating them. Per germline, CDR1 LGHNA and CDR2 YSLEER. CDR3 length: 14 amino acids. The CDR3 region is CASSLTGRNYEQYF. The CDR3 DNA is TGCGCCAGCAGCCTGACAGGGAGGAACTACGAGCAGTACTTC.

As DNA, the CDR3 is TGTGCCACCAGTGACGGGGCACAGGGTATTGCGACTTTCTTT. Translated, it gives CATSDGAQGIATFF. This chain joins TRBV24-1 and TRBJ1-1; D might be TRBD1 (6 bases). V was pared by 4 bases and J by 12 bases, with 20 bases between. The CDR3 runs 14 residues. Looked up from germline, CDR1 is KGHDR and CDR2 is SFDVKD.

The genes are TRBV28 and TRBJ1-2; maybe TRBD1 (6 bases). Germline V gives CDR1 MDHEN, CDR2 SYDVKM. This CDR3 spans 14 amino acids. V dropped 3 bases and J dropped 4 bases, with 12 bases sitting between them. The CDR3 DNA reads as TGTGCCAGCAGTTTTAGACAGGCCTCCTATGGCTACACCTTC. It encodes CASSFRQASYGYTF.

Details on this clone: Other DNA variants within this sample encode the same CDR3. CDR3 coding DNA: TGCGCCAGCAGCTCTCCCGGGCAGCCCCAGCATTTT. This translates into CASSSPGQPQHF. This chain links TRBV4-1 with TRBJ1-5; D gene unclear. The CDR3 has 12 amino acids. The germline CDR1 and CDR2 sequences are MGHRA and YSYEKL. Trimming removed 5 bases at V and 7 bases at J, with 9 bases between.

The rearrangement uses TRBV11-2 and TRBJ2-7; unclear D gene. Germline V gene lookup returns CDR1 SGHAT and CDR2 FQNNGV. Trimming stripped 4 bases from V and 5 bases from J, with 9 bases between. The CDR3 is 12 amino acids. CDR3 region: CASSWSLHEQYF. CDR3 sequence (DNA): TGTGCCAGCAGCTGGAGTCTTCACGAGCAGTACTTC.

This chain connects TRBV19 to TRBJ2-7; D possibly corresponds to TRBD2 (6 bases). Trimming stripped 5 bases from V and 1 base from J, with 9 bases between. Germline V lookup: CDR1 LNHDA, CDR2 SQIVND (reference sequence). There are 13 residues in the CDR3. CDR3 in amino acids: CASSAGRSYEQYF. The DNA for the CDR3 is TGTGCCAGTAGTGCGGGAAGATCCTACGAGCAGTACTTC.

The chain carries TRBV28 and TRBJ1-2, with TRBD1 matching 8 bases. V gave up 8 bases and J gave up 7 bases; unmatched junction bases: 12. Germline V lookup: CDR1 MDHEN, CDR2 SYDVKM. This CDR3 is 14 amino acids long. The chain's CDR3 is CASQEAGQVGGYTF. CDR3 bases: TGTGCCAGCCAAGAAGCGGGACAGGTCGGTGGCTACACCTTC.

This clone was counted a few times. The V call is TRBV21-1, the J call TRBJ1-2; the tabulated D call, TRBD1, remains unverified against the DNA. TRBV21-1 is designated a pseudogene. The CDR3 has 15 residues. The CDR3 sequence: CASRTVGPANYGYTF. Written as DNA, the CDR3 is TGTGCCTCCAGGACAGTGGGCCCAGCTAACTATGGCTACACCTTC.

The V call is TRBV19, the J call TRBJ2-7; possibly TRBD2 for D (5 bases). The germline V gene encodes CDR1 LNHDA and CDR2 SQIVND (reference sequence). Trimming removed 5 bases at V and 4 bases at J, with 12 bases between. This CDR3 is built from 13 residues. The CDR3 spells CASSFGGRYEQYF. In DNA form, the CDR3 reads TGTGCCAGTAGTTTCGGAGGACGGTACGAGCAGTACTTC.

This clone appeared a few times. V and J are TRBV30 and TRBJ1-3; no reliable D call. The length of the CDR3 is 14 residues. Germline-derived CDR1 and CDR2 are GTSNPN and SVGIG (reference sequence). V was pared by 0 bases and J by 1 base, with 7 bases between. The CDR3 DNA reads TGTGCCTGGAGTGTACGCGGGTCTGGAAACACCATATATTTT. Amino acids: CAWSVRGSGNTIYF.

This clone came up once. This chain joins TRBV5-1 and TRBJ1-2; tentative D call: TRBD1 (5 bases). Trimming cost V 5 bases and J 3 bases, with 20 bases left between them. The CDR3 is made up of 16 amino acids. CDR1 and CDR2 (germline): SGHRS, YFSETQ. The CDR3 protein is CASRLRAGGTDYGYTF. The CDR3, as DNA: TGCGCCAGCAGATTACGGGCGGGGGGTACGGACTATGGCTACACCTTC.

The chain is built from TRBV7-9 and TRBJ2-2; D may be TRBD1 (5 bases). Germline V CDR1 and CDR2: SEHNR, FQNEAQ (reference sequence). The CDR3 runs to 18 residues. Deletions cut 4 bases from V and 3 bases from J, with 21 bases between. The CDR3 sequence: CASSSARRSGLDTGELFF. For the CDR3, the DNA is TGTGCCAGCAGCTCCGCTAGGCGGTCAGGGCTCGACACCGGGGAGCTGTTTTTT.

The chain carries TRBV18 and TRBJ2-6; the D is unclear. The CDR3 totals 16 residues. Germline V gene data show CDR1 as KGHSH and CDR2 as LQKENI. Trimming took 5 bases from V and 0 from J, leaving 11 bases between them. The DNA of the CDR3 is TGTGCCAGCTCATCTTCAACCAGCTCTGGGGCCAACGTCCTGACTTTC. It codes for CASSSSTSSGANVLTF.

This clone occurred once. V usage is TRBV7-9 and J usage is TRBJ2-5; no firm D call. Germline values: CDR1 SEHNR, CDR2 FQNEAQ (reference sequence). CDR3 length: 12 residues. The germline V and J ends were trimmed by 3 bases and 4 bases, with 6 bases remaining between them. The CDR3 loop reads CASSFQRETQYF. In nucleotides, the CDR3 is TGTGCCAGCAGCTTCCAGCGAGAGACCCAGTACTTC.

This chain links TRBV5-4 with TRBJ2-7; TRBD2 matches 10 bases. The CDR3 loop spans 15 amino acids. CDR1 and CDR2 (germline): SGHNT, YYREEE (reference sequence). Trimming cost V 4 bases and J 5 bases; bases outside gene matches: 9. DNA of the CDR3: TGTGCCAGCAGCGGCGGGGGGACTAGCGACCACGAGCAGTACTTC. This codes for CASSGGGTSDHEQYF. Based on the CDR3 plus reference TRBV5-4 and TRBJ2-7, the full variable domain is ETGVTQSPTHLIKTRGQQVTLRCSSQSGHNTVSWYQQALGQGPQFIFQYYREEENGRGNFPPRFSGLQFPNYSSELNVNALELDDSALYLCASSGGGTSDHEQYFGPGTRLTVT.

The genes are TRBV9 and TRBJ1-2; possible D gene TRBD1, 6 bases. The CDR3 contains 15 residues. The ends were cut back, 4 bases at V and 5 bases at J, with 18 bases in the middle. Germline values: CDR1 SGDLS, CDR2 YYNGEE. The CDR3 loop reads CASSPSGQKKYGYTF. As DNA, the CDR3 is TGTGCCAGCAGCCCCTCCGGACAGAAAAAATATGGCTACACCTTC.

The chain uses TRBV20-1 and TRBJ2-1, with a tentative D call TRBD1 (5 bases). Trimming took 3 bases from V and 10 from J, leaving 10 bases between them. The CDR3 length is 11 residues. Germline V lookup: CDR1 DFQATT, CDR2 SNEGSKA (reference sequence). The DNA of the CDR3 is TGCAGTGCTAGCCAGGGTACCGAGCAGTTCTTC. It encodes CSASQGTEQFF.

The chain employs TRBV27 and TRBJ1-2, with unresolved D. CDR1 and CDR2 from the germline V gene are MNHEY and SMNVEV (reference sequence). Trimming pared 5 bases from V and 4 bases from J, leaving 11 bases between. The CDR3 is 13 residues long. The CDR3 loop reads CASSTRESYGYTF. The CDR3 DNA reads TGTGCCAGCAGTACACGGGAGTCCTATGGCTACACCTTC.